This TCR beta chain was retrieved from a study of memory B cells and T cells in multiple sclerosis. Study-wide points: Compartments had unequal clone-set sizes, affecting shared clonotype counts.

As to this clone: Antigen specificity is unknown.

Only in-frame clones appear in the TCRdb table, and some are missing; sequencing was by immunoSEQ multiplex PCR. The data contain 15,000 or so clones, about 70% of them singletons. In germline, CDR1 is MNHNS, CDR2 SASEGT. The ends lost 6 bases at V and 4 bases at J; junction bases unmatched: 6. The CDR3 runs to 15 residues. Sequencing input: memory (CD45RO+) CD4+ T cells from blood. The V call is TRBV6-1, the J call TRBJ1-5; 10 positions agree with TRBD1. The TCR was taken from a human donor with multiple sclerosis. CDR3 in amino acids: CASRVGTGANQPQHF. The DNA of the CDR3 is TGTGCCAGCAGGGTCGGGACAGGGGCTAATCAGCCCCAGCATTTT.